This T cell receptor (beta chain) was captured by sequencing in a study of technical replicates of blood from a handful of donors. Here immunoSEQ multiplex PCR was the method, and the copy in TCRdb shows in-frame clones only, minus some. The table shows roughly 80,000 clones, with roughly 94% occurring only once. The V end was cut by 1 base, the J end by 5 bases, with 17 bases between. The CDR3 extends over 16 amino acids. The germline V gene encodes CDR1 MNHEY and CDR2 SVGAGI. The chain links TRBV6-5 to TRBJ1-1; possibly TRBD1 for D (5 bases). This clonotype was sampled from a human donor in good health. The sample taken for sequencing was T cells isolated from PBMCs. The CDR3 protein is CASSYYFSGGATEAFF. For the CDR3, the DNA is TGTGCCAGCAGTTACTACTTCTCTGGAGGGGCTACTGAAGCTTTCTTT.